The 2 T cell receptor beta chains below all came from one sample that was sequenced in a study of neurological immune-mediated disorders (dated by TCRdb to the late 2010s). The library was produced with 5' RACE. TCRdb names Illumina HiSeq 2500 as the instrument used. TCRdb handled the public reads itself, with Q25 trimming in fastp and clone calling in MiXCR, and kept productive beta chains. Each CDR3 protein gets just one entry, which takes the most common genes and DNA from the rows behind it. For this sample there are around 65,000 distinct CDR3 sequences; 5.2% appear just once. The ten largest make up around 5.1% of the sample. The specimen sequenced was PBMCs. The origin of the receptors is a human donor with multiple sclerosis. The donor label of this sample is uncertain.

In this sample, this clonotype turned up many times. The J gene is TRBJ1-5, the V gene TRBV6-5; D is undetermined. This CDR3 has 14 residues. Germline values: CDR1 MNHEY, CDR2 SVGAGI. The ends were cut back, 0 bases at V and 3 bases at J, with 6 bases in the middle. The CDR3 here is CASSYSKANQPQHF. CDR3 coding DNA: TGTGCCAGCAGTTACTCGAAGGCCAATCAGCCCCAGCATTTT.

This clonotype was counted at least ten times. V and J are TRBV5-5 and TRBJ2-7; possibly TRBD1 for D (5 bases). This CDR3 has 14 amino acids. Germline loops: CDR1 SGHKS, CDR2 YYEKEE (reference sequence). V lost 3 bases, J lost 6 bases, and 16 bases lay in between. The CDR3 spells CASSSGFTGSEQYF. For the CDR3, the DNA is TGTGCCAGCAGCTCAGGGTTTACCGGCAGCGAGCAGTACTTC.